This note documents a single T cell receptor beta chain sequence. The entry originates in a study of blood T cell repertoires in COVID-19. TCRdb keeps only in-frame clones here, not all; method: immunoSEQ multiplex PCR. The sample includes 400,000 to 500,000 clones, approximately 88% of them seen just once. Cohort 3 recovery required two negative PCRs, clearance, or symptom resolution. The sequenced sample was PBMCs or T cells enriched from blood (not recorded which). The sequence was obtained from a middle-aged woman who had recovered from COVID-19.

CDR3 nucleotide sequence: TGTGCCAGCAGCTCATACAGGGAGAACACTGAAGCTTTCTTT. Translated: CASSSYRENTEAFF. This chain uses TRBV11-2 with TRBJ1-1; tentatively, D is TRBD1 (6 bases). V was clipped by 4 bases and J by 1 base, with 10 bases between them. This CDR3 has 14 residues. CDR1 SGHAT and CDR2 FQNNGV come from the germline V gene.